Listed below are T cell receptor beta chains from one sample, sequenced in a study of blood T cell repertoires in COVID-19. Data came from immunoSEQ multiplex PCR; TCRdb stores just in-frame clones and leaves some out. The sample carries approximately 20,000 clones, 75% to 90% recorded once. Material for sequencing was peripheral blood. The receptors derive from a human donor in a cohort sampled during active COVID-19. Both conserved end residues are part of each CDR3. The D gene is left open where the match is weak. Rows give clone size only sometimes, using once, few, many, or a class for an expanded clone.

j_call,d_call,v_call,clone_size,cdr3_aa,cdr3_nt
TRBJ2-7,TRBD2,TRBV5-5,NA,CASSLAHRGLEVFYEQYF,TGTGCCAGCAGCTTGGCCCATAGGGGACTAGAGGTGTTCTACGAGCAGTACTTC
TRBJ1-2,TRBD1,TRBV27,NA,CASSPNRGLEYGYTF,TGTGCCAGCAGTCCAAACAGGGGGCTCGAATATGGCTACACCTTC
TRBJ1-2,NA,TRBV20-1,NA,CSARRDGYTF,TGCAGTGCCCGCAGGGATGGCTACACCTTC
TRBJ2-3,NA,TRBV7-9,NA,CASSSRAAATTSTDTQYF,TGTGCCAGCAGCTCCCGAGCAGCGGCCACTACTAGCACAGATACGCAGTATTTT
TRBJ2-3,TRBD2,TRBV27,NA,CASSLWPSGSSDTQYF,TGTGCCAGCAGTTTATGGCCTAGCGGGAGCTCAGATACGCAGTATTTT
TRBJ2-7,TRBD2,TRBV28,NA,CASSLGLADSYEQYF,TGTGCCAGCAGTCTCGGACTAGCGGACTCCTACGAGCAGTACTTC
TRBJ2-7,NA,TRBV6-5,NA,CASSYGRQVLFYEQYF,TGTGCCAGCAGTTACGGGCGACAGGTTCTATTCTACGAGCAGTACTTC
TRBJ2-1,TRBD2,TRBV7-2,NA,CASSLSTSGEQFF,TGTGCCAGCAGCTTATCGACTAGCGGGGAGCAGTTCTTC
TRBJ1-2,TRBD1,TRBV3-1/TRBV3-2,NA,CASTPDRAAYGYTF,TGTGCCAGCACCCCGGACAGGGCTGCCTATGGCTACACCTTC
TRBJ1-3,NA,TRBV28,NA,CASTEGGTNTIYF,TGTGCCAGCACAGAAGGAGGGACGAACACCATATATTTT
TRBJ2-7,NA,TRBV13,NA,CASSLGTPTYEQYF,TGTGCCAGCAGCTTAGGTACTCCAACCTACGAGCAGTACTTC
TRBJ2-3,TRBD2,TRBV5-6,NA,CASSFLGLAGGPGTDTQYF,TGTGCCAGCAGCTTTCTGGGACTAGCGGGAGGGCCGGGCACAGATACGCAGTATTTT
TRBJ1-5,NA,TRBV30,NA,CAWSVNRGQGNQPQHF,TGTGCCTGGAGTGTAAATAGGGGTCAGGGGAATCAGCCCCAGCATTTT
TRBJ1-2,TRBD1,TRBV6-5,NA,CASRGQVPNYGYTF,TGTGCCAGCAGGGGACAGGTTCCTAACTATGGCTACACCTTC
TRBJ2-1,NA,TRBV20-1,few,CSASIRGVSSYNEQFF,TGCAGTGCTAGTATTCGCGGGGTCAGCTCCTACAATGAGCAGTTCTTC
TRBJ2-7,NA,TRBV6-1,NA,CASSDYTETGGVNEQYF,TGTGCCAGCAGTGATTATACCGAAACAGGGGGGGTCAACGAGCAGTACTTC
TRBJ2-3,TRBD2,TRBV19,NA,CASSMLGGRGTDTQYF,TGTGCCAGTAGTATGCTCGGCGGGAGAGGGACAGATACGCAGTATTTT
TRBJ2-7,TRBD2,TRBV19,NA,CASGTSGIPYEQYF,TGTGCCAGTGGGACTAGCGGGATCCCCTACGAGCAGTACTTC
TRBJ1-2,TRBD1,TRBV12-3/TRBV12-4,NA,CASRGQGFWGYTF,TGTGCCAGCAGAGGACAGGGTTTTTGGGGCTACACCTTC
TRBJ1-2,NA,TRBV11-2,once,CASSLDTNYGYTF,TGTGCCAGCAGCTTAGACACTAACTATGGCTACACCTTC
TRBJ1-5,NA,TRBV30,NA,CAWSADNSNQPQHF,TGTGCCTGGAGTGCCGACAATAGCAATCAGCCCCAGCATTTT
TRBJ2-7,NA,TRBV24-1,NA,CATSDQSGAYEQYF,TGTGCCACCAGTGATCAGTCAGGGGCCTACGAGCAGTACTTC
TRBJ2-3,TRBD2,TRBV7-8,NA,CASSSGLAGGRSTDTQYF,TGTGCCAGCAGCTCCGGACTAGCGGGAGGACGGAGCACAGATACGCAGTATTTT
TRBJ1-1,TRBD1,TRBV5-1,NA,CASSLGQGGTEAFF,TGCGCCAGCAGCTTGGGACAGGGGGGGACTGAAGCTTTCTTT
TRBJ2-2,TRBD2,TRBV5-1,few,CASSLKAGGQIGELFF,TGCGCCAGCAGCTTGAAGGCGGGAGGGCAGATCGGGGAGCTGTTTTTT
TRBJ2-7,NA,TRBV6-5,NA,CASSYRPISVYEQYF,TGTGCCAGCAGTTACCGCCCGATTAGCGTTTACGAGCAGTACTTC
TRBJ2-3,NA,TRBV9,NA,CASTREFTDTQYF,TGTGCCAGCACCCGAGAGTTCACAGATACGCAGTATTTT
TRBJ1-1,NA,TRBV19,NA,CASTVFSEAFF,TGTGCCAGTACCGTGTTCTCTGAAGCTTTCTTT
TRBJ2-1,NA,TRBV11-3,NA,CASSLDRSRDEQFF,TGTGCCAGCAGCTTAGATCGAAGCCGCGATGAGCAGTTCTTC
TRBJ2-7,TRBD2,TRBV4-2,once,CASSQDLAGNYEQYF,TGTGCCAGCAGCCAAGATCTAGCGGGAAATTACGAGCAGTACTTC
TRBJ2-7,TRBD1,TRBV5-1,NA,CASSLSNLPGQGDEQYF,TGCGCCAGCAGCTTAAGCAACCTACCGGGACAGGGGGACGAGCAGTACTTC
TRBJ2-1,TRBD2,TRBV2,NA,CASSKTSGRAKDEQFF,TGTGCCAGCAGTAAGACTAGCGGGAGGGCCAAGGATGAGCAGTTCTTC
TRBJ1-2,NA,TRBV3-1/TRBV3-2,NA,CASSQAKSGPDGYTF,TGTGCCAGCAGCCAAGCAAAGTCAGGGCCTGATGGCTACACCTTC
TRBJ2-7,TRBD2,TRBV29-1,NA,CSAGTSGNYEQYF,TGCAGCGCCGGGACTAGCGGAAACTACGAGCAGTACTTC
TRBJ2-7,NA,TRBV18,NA,CASSRLQTDYEQYF,TGTGCCAGCTCCCGTCTACAGACAGACTACGAGCAGTACTTC
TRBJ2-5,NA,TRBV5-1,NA,CASSLALGGQETQYF,TGCGCCAGCAGCTTAGCCCTCGGGGGCCAAGAGACCCAGTACTTC
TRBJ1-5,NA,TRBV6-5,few,CASSPGGNQPQHF,TGTGCCAGCAGCCCAGGGGGCAATCAGCCCCAGCATTTT
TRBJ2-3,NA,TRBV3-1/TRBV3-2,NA,CASSQARWDTQYF,TGTGCCAGCAGCCAAGCGCGGTGGGATACGCAGTATTTT
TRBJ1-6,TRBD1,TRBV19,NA,CASSIRSGQDDYNSPLHF,TGTGCCAGTAGTATCAGATCGGGACAGGACGATTATAATTCACCCCTCCACTTT
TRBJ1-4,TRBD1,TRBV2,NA,CASSPGQINEKLFF,TGTGCCAGCAGCCCGGGACAGATTAATGAAAAACTGTTTTTT